This T cell receptor (beta chain) was recorded in a study of shared clonotypes between healthy human individuals. Whole-study findings and limits: Sampling involved blood alone; tissue repertoires likely differ.

The assay ran at deep level. In the source study's methods: There were no quality scores in the junction-only immunoSEQ sequences, so filtering differed. Data came from immunoSEQ multiplex PCR; TCRdb stores just in-frame clones and leaves some out. D and trimming come from the DNA, and the V and J calls and clone size come from that table. Of fewer than 600,000 clones in the sample, 70% to 80% were seen once. Remarks on this clone: Its target is not known.

The CDR3 totals 13 residues. CDR1 and CDR2 from the germline V gene are SGHRS and YFSETQ. Trimming cost V 2 bases and J 8 bases, with 11 bases left between them. Without sorting, samples used some 90 million PBMCs for genomic DNA. Sequenced: PBMCs. This chain links TRBV5-1 with TRBJ2-1; TRBD2 is a possible D gene (5 bases). This TCR came from a woman in her 40s in good health. Some clones in this sample may be carry-over from other donors' samples. The CDR3 loop is CASSFLNGDEQFF. CDR3 coding DNA: TGCGCCAGCAGCTTCCTCAACGGGGATGAGCAGTTCTTC.